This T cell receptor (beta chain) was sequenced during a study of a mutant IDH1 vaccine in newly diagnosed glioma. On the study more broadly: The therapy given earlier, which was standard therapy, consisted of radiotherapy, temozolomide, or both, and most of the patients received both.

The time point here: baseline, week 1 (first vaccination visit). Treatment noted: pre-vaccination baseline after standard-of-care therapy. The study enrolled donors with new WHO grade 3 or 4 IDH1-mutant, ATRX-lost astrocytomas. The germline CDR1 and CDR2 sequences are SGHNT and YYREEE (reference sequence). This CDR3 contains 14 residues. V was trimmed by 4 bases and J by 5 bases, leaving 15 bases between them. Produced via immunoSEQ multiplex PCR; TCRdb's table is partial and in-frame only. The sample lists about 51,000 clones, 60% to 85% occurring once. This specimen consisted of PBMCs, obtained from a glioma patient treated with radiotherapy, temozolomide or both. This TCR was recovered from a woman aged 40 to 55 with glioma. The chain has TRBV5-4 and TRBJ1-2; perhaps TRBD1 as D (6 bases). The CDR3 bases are TGTGCCAGCAGCCTGACAGGATTACATTATGGCTACACCTTC. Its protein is CASSLTGLHYGYTF. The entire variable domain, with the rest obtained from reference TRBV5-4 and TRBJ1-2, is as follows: ETGVTQSPTHLIKTRGQQVTLRCSSQSGHNTVSWYQQALGQGPQFIFQYYREEENGRGNFPPRFSGLQFPNYSSELNVNALELDDSALYLCASSLTGLHYGYTFGSGTRLTVV.